This T cell receptor (beta chain) originates from a study of early T cells in non-severe SARS-CoV-2 infection. TCRdb processed the 5' RACE reads anew with MiXCR; each CDR3 protein has one entry. Among over 95,000 distinct CDR3 sequences listed, roughly 17% were seen once. Germline assignment: CDR1 SQVTM and CDR2 ANQGSEA. The CDR3 runs 15 residues. The germline V and J ends were trimmed by 4 bases and 0 bases, with 13 bases remaining between them. The V gene is TRBV29-1, the J gene TRBJ2-1, with D perhaps TRBD1 (5 bases). The sequenced material came from whole blood. The clonotype comes from an adult who was a healthcare worker with PCR-confirmed SARS-CoV-2 infection or an uninfected control (not recorded which). CDR3 loop: CSVGDLRGSYNEQFF. The CDR3 region has the DNA TGCAGCGTTGGGGATTTAAGGGGCTCCTACAATGAGCAGTTCTTC.